The present entry profiles one T cell receptor beta chain with its context. Splitting the CD4+ cells yielded a CD45RA+ naive subset and a CD45RA-negative memory subset. The sample is drawn from a study of shared clonotypes between healthy human individuals. The authors' processing: There were no quality scores in the junction-only immunoSEQ sequences, so filtering differed. The table came from immunoSEQ multiplex PCR; TCRdb's copy has only in-frame clones and leaves some out. D and trimming come from the DNA, and the V and J calls and clone size come from that table. The sample lists 1 million to 1.3 million clones; around 78% were seen once. From germline, CDR1 is MNHNS and CDR2 SASEGT. V dropped 4 bases and J dropped 6; count of bases not matched to a gene: 6. This CDR3 comprises 15 residues.

The V call is TRBV6-1, the J call TRBJ2-3; 11 bases map to TRBD2. The receptor was derived from a man between 18 and 35 years old in good health. Some clones in this sample may be carry-over from other donors' samples. Specimen: memory CD4+ T cells from PBMCs. The subset denotes: CD45RA-negative fraction. CDR3 in DNA: TGTGCCAGCAGTGGGGGACTAGCGGTGGGTGATACGCAGTATTTT. Translation gives CASSGGLAVGDTQYF.